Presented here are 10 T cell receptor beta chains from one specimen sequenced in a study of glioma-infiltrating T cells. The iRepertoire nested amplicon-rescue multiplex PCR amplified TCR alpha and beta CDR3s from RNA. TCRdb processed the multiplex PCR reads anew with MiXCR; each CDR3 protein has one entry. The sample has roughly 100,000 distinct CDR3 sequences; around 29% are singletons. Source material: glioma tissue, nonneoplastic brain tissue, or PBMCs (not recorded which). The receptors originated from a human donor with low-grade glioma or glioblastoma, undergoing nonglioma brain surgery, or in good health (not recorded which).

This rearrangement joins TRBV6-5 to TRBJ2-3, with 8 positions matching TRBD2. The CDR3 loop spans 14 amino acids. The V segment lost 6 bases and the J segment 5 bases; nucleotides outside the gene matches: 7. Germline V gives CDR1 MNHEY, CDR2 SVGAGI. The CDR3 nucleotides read TGTGCCAGCAGCTCCGGGGGGGGGAAAGATACGCAGTATTTT. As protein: CASSSGGGKDTQYF.

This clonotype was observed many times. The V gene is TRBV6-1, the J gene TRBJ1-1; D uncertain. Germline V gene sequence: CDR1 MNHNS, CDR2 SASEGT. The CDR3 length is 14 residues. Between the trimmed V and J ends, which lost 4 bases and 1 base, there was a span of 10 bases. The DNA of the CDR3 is TGTGCCAGCAGTGGTATAATAGGGAACACTGAAGCTTTCTTT. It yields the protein CASSGIIGNTEAFF.

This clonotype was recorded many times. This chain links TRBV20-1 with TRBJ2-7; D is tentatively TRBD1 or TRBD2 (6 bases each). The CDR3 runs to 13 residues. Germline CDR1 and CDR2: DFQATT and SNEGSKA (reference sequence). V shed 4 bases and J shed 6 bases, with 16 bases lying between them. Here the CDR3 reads CSATPRGPFEQYF. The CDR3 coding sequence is TGCAGTGCTACACCCCGGGGGCCGTTCGAGCAGTACTTC.

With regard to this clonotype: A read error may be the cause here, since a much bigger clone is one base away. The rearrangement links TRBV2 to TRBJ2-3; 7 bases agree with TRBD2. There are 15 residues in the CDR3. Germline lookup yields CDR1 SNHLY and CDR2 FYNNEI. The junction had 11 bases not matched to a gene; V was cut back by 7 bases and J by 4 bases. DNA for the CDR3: TGTGCCAGCAATGACCTGGGCGGGGGTCCAGATACGCAGTATTTT. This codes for CASNDLGGGPDTQYF.

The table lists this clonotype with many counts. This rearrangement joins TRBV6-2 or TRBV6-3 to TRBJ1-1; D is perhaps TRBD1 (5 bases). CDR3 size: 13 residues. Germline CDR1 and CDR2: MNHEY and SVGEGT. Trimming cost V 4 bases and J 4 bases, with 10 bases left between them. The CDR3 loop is CASSLRQITEAFF. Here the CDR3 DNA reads TGTGCCAGCAGTTTGAGACAGATCACTGAAGCTTTCTTT.

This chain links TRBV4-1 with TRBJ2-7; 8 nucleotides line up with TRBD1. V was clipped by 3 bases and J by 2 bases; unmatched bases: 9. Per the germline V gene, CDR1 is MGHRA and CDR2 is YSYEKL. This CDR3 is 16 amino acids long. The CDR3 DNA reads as TGCGCCAGCAGCCATCCCGGGACAGGCGTTGCCTACGAGCAGTACTTC. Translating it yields CASSHPGTGVAYEQYF.

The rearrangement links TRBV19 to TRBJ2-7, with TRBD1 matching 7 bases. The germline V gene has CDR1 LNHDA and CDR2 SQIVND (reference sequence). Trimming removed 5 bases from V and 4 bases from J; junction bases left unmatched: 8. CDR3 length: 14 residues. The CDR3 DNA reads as TGTGCCAGTAGTTCGGGACAGCGGTCTTACGAGCAGTACTTC. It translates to CASSSGQRSYEQYF.

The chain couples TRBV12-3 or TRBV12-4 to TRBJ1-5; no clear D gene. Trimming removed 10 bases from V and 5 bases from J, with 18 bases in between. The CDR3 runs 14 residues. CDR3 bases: TGTGCCACCTCGCAAGGTGTAAGGGATCAGCCCCAGCATTTT. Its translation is CATSQGVRDQPQHF.

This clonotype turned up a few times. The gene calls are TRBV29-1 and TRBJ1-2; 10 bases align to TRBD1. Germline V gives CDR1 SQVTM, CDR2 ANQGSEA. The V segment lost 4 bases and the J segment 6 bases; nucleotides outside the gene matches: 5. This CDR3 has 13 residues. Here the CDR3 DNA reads TGCAGCGTTGGATGGGGACAGGGGAATGGCTACACCTTC. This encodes CSVGWGQGNGYTF.

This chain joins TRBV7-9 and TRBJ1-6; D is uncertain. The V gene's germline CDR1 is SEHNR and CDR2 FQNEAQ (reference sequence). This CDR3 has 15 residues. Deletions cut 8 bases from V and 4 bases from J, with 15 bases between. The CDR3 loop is CASYASGPYNSPLHF. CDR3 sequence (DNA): TGTGCCAGCTACGCCTCCGGGCCGTATAATTCACCCCTCCACTTT.